Listed below are T cell receptor beta chains from one sample, sequenced in a study of blood T cell repertoires in COVID-19. TCRdb's table, derived via immunoSEQ multiplex PCR, lists solely in-frame clones and lacks some. The sample includes over 45,000 clones, roughly 89% of them seen just once. The material sequenced was peripheral blood. The receptors here all came from a middle-aged man with COVID-19, enrolled during active disease. Both conserved end residues are part of each CDR3. D genes are given only for firm matches. Not every row has a clone size; where given, it reads once, few, many or a size class.

>13|NA|TRBJ1-1|NA|TRBV19
CASSIEGGGEAFF
TGTGCCAGTAGTATTGAGGGAGGCGGTGAAGCTTTCTTT
>13|NA|TRBJ1-3|NA|TRBV2
CASSLRQGDTIYF
TGTGCCAGCAGCCTACGGCAAGGGGACACCATATATTTT
>14|NA|TRBJ2-5|NA|TRBV5-1
CASSLTEGGETQYF
TGCGCCAGCAGCTTGACAGAGGGAGGAGAGACCCAGTACTTC
>14|NA|TRBJ2-1|TRBD1|TRBV9
CASSVQGAITEQFF
TGTGCCAGCAGCGTACAGGGGGCTATCACTGAGCAGTTCTTC
>17|NA|TRBJ2-1|TRBD2|TRBV2
CASSDFLAASSYNEQFF
TGTGCCAGCAGTGATTTTCTAGCGGCGAGCTCCTACAATGAGCAGTTCTTC
>12|NA|TRBJ2-3|NA|TRBV29-1
CSVNLAPDTQYF
TGCAGCGTGAACCTAGCGCCAGATACGCAGTATTTT
>15|NA|TRBJ1-6|NA|TRBV6-1
CASSEASLRGSPLHF
TGTGCCAGCAGTGAAGCATCCCTCCGGGGTTCACCCCTCCACTTT
>16|NA|TRBJ2-1|TRBD2|TRBV5-4
CASRTAGTSIFNEQFF
TGTGCCAGCAGGACCGCCGGGACTAGCATTTTCAATGAGCAGTTCTTC
>20|NA|TRBJ2-1|TRBD2|TRBV3-1/TRBV3-2
CASSRREAYEDKDSYNEQFF
TGTGCCAGCAGCCGGCGGGAGGCCTACGAGGACAAAGACTCCTACAATGAGCAGTTCTTC
>13|NA|TRBJ2-7|TRBD1|TRBV9
CASSPSDRGAQYF
TGTGCCAGCAGCCCGAGCGACAGGGGCGCTCAGTACTTC
>15|NA|TRBJ1-1|TRBD1|TRBV19
CASSLLEGANTEAFF
TGTGCCAGTAGTCTCCTTGAGGGGGCTAACACTGAAGCTTTCTTT
>15|NA|TRBJ1-4|TRBD1|TRBV28
CASRRDRVGNEKLFF
TGTGCCAGCAGAAGGGACAGGGTCGGTAATGAAAAACTGTTTTTT
>17|NA|TRBJ2-1|TRBD2|TRBV4-2
CASSPGAAGASYNEQFF
TGTGCCAGCAGCCCCGGGGCGGCGGGAGCGTCCTACAATGAGCAGTTCTTC
>15|few|TRBJ2-7|NA|TRBV20-1
CSASEDSRSSYEQYF
TGCAGTGCTAGTGAAGACAGTCGGAGCTCCTACGAGCAGTACTTC
>14|NA|TRBJ2-1|TRBD2|TRBV29-1
CSAVRLAGVPEQFF
TGCAGCGCGGTACGACTAGCGGGAGTCCCTGAGCAGTTCTTC
>16|once|TRBJ2-3|TRBD2|TRBV5-1
CASSLGASGATDTQYF
TGCGCCAGCAGCTTGGGAGCTAGCGGGGCCACAGATACGCAGTATTTT
>18|NA|TRBJ2-7|TRBD2|TRBV5-1
CASSLESSGGFRSYEQYF
TGCGCCAGCAGCTTGGAGTCTAGCGGGGGCTTTCGTTCCTACGAGCAGTACTTC
>16|NA|TRBJ2-7|TRBD1|TRBV5-6
CASSIDRRGLAYEQYF
TGTGCCAGCAGCATAGACCGCAGGGGGCTAGCTTACGAGCAGTACTTC
>15|NA|TRBJ2-4|NA|TRBV29-1
CSVEGGALAKNIQYF
TGCAGCGTTGAGGGCGGGGCACTAGCCAAAAACATTCAGTACTTC
>13|once|TRBJ1-1|NA|TRBV5-1
CASSGEENTEAFF
TGCGCCAGCAGCGGGGAGGAGAACACTGAAGCTTTCTTT
>14|NA|TRBJ1-2|NA|TRBV11-3
CASSFTGINYGYTF
TGTGCCAGCAGCTTCACAGGGATTAACTATGGCTACACCTTC
>16|NA|TRBJ1-2|TRBD1|TRBV10-2
CASSVWGQGVFGGYTF
TGCGCCAGCAGTGTATGGGGACAGGGGGTTTTCGGTGGCTACACCTTC
>15|NA|TRBJ2-5|NA|TRBV15
CATSFRGAFGETQYF
TGTGCCACCAGTTTCAGGGGGGCATTCGGGGAGACCCAGTACTTC
>13|NA|TRBJ2-7|NA|TRBV4-1
CASSQERGYEQYF
TGCGCCAGCAGCCAAGAACGGGGGTACGAGCAGTACTTC
>14|NA|TRBJ2-5|NA|TRBV2
CASSEDRAQETQYF
TGTGCCAGCAGTGAAGACAGGGCCCAAGAGACCCAGTACTTC
>15|NA|TRBJ2-2|NA|TRBV2
CASSEIGGNTGELFF
TGTGCCAGCAGTGAGATCGGAGGGAACACCGGGGAGCTGTTTTTT
>15|NA|TRBJ1-1|NA|TRBV7-9
CASSRGGLQGTEAFF
TGTGCCAGCAGCCGGGGGGGCCTCCAGGGAACTGAAGCTTTCTTT
>11|NA|TRBJ1-2|NA|TRBV19
CASSMKGYYTF
TGTGCCAGTAGTATGAAGGGGTACTACACCTTC
>12|few|TRBJ1-2|NA|TRBV5-4
CASSRGGTGYTF
TGTGCCAGCAGCCGCGGCGGGACCGGCTACACCTTC
>15|NA|TRBJ1-5|NA|TRBV13
CASSLGHGGNQPQHF
TGTGCCAGCAGCTTAGGCCACGGGGGGAATCAGCCCCAGCATTTT
>14|NA|TRBJ2-7|NA|TRBV7-6
CASSLGTDAYEQYF
TGTGCCAGCAGCTTAGGGACTGACGCCTACGAGCAGTACTTC
>17|NA|TRBJ2-2|NA|TRBV7-9
CASSLTPGQMNTGELFF
TGTGCCAGCAGCTTAACTCCGGGACAAATGAACACCGGGGAGCTGTTTTTT
>14|NA|TRBJ2-1|NA|TRBV19
CASSIDPTSSEQFF
TGTGCCAGTAGTATAGATCCAACTAGCAGTGAGCAGTTCTTC
>14|NA|TRBJ1-1|NA|TRBV10-3
CATRSVSLDTEAFF
TGTGCCACTAGGAGCGTCTCGTTGGACACTGAAGCTTTCTTT